This T cell receptor (beta chain) emerged from a study of CD8 T cells in ankylosing spondylitis. Whole-study findings and limits: Within matched ankylosing spondylitis synovial fluid, disease-linked clones were reportedly significantly enriched.

Per the germline V gene, CDR1 is SGDLS and CDR2 is YYNGEE. Trimming removed 0 bases at V and 4 bases at J, with 11 bases between. CDR3 length equals 16 residues. Making use of molecular barcodes, quantitative 5'-RACE generated TCR beta libraries. TCRdb re-called the 5' RACE reads through MiXCR, storing one row per CDR3 protein. The table has about 220,000 distinct CDR3 sequences, about 10% seen once; the top ten hold about a fifth. This clonotype appeared many times. Its antigen is currently unknown. This chain joins TRBV9 and TRBJ2-6, with D maybe TRBD2 (6 bases). Sequences were obtained from blood, either unsorted or a sorted T cell fraction (not recorded which). This receptor was taken from a male donor with ankylosing spondylitis or in good health (not recorded which). The CDR3 region is CASSVGRGTGANVLTF. The CDR3 nucleotides are TGTGCCAGCAGCGTAGGGCGGGGAACCGGGGCCAACGTCCTGACTTTC.